This T cell receptor beta chain was identified during a study of T-cell memory formation after mild COVID-19. Looking at the study overall: Clusters of TCRs were largely donor specific.

Germline loops: CDR1 KGHSH, CDR2 LQKENI. Losses at the gene ends were 0 bases for V and 0 bases for J; bases not matched to a gene: 4. The CDR3 has 17 residues. TCRdb re-called the 5' RACE reads with MiXCR, one entry per CDR3 protein. The data hold 350,000 to 450,000 distinct CDR3 sequences, with 14% observed a single time. Note on this clonotype: Its target is unknown.

Study-level findings and limits: Unconfirmed was the SARS-CoV-2 specificity of second-wave clones that peaked on day 37.

This TCR derives from a man aged 18 to 35 who had mild COVID-19 (a few samples of this study predate the infection). Cell type and time point are not known. Sequenced sample: PBMCs or a T cell subset sorted from them (not recorded which). The chain joins TRBV18 to TRBJ1-3; 8 nucleotides agree with TRBD1. The CDR3 DNA is TGTGCCAGCTCACCACCGGGGACAGGCCCCTCTGGAAACACCATATATTTT. This encodes CASSPPGTGPSGNTIYF.